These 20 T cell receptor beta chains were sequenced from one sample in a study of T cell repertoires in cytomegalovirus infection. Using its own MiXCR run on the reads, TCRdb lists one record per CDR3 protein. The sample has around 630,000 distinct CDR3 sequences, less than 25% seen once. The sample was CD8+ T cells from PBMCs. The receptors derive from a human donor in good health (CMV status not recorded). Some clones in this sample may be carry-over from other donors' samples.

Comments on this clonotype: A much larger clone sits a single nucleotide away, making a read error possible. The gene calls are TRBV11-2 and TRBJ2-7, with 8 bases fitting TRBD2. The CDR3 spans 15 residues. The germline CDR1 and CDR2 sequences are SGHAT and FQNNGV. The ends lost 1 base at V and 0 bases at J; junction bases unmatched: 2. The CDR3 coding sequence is TGTGCCAGCAGCTTAGTAGCGGGGCCCTCCTACGAGCAGTACTTC. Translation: CASSLVAGPSYEQYF.

The CDR3 DNA reads as TGTGCCAGCAGTTACTCGATTACAGAAGAGACCCAGTACTTC. Its translation: CASSYSITEETQYF. The genes are TRBV6-2 or TRBV6-3 and TRBJ2-5; no clear D gene. The CDR3 spans 14 residues. The ends were cut back, 0 bases at V and 3 bases at J, with 8 bases in the middle. Germline-derived CDR1 and CDR2 are MNHEY and SVGEGT.

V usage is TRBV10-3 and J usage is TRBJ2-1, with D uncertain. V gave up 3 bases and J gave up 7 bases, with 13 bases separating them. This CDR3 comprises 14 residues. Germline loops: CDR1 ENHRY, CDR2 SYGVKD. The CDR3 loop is CAISEIGLRNEQFF. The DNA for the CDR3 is TGTGCCATCAGTGAAATCGGCCTAAGGAATGAGCAGTTCTTC.

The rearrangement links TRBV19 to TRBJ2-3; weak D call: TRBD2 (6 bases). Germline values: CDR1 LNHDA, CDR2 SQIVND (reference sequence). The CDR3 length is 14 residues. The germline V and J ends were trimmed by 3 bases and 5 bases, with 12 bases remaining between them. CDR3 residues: CASSMPGGGDTQYF. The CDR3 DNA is TGTGCCAGTAGTATGCCCGGGGGAGGAGATACGCAGTATTTT.

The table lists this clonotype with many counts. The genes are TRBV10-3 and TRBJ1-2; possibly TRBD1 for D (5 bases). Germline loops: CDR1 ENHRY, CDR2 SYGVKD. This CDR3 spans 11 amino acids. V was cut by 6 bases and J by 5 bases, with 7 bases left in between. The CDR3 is CAIRTDYGYTF. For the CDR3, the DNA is TGTGCCATCAGGACAGATTATGGCTACACCTTC.

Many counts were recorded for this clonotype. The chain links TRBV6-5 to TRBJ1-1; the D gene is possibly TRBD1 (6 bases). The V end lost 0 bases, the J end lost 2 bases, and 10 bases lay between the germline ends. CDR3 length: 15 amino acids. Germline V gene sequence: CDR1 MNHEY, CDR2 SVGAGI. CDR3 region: CASSYSNRANTEAFF. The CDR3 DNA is TGTGCCAGCAGTTACTCGAACAGGGCAAACACTGAAGCTTTCTTT.

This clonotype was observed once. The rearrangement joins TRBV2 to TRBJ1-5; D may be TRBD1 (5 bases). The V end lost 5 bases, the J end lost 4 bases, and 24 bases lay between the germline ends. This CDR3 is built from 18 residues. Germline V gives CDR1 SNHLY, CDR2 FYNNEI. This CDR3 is CASSTPKGKNSRNQPQHF. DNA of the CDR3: TGTGCCAGCAGTACCCCGAAGGGGAAAAATTCCAGAAATCAGCCCCAGCATTTT.

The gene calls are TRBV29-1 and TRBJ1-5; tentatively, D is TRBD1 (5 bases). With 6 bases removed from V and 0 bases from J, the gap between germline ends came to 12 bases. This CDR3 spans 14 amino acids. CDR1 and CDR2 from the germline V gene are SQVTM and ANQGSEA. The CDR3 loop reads CSVATGLSNQPQHF. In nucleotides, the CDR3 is TGCAGCGTCGCTACAGGTCTTAGCAATCAGCCCCAGCATTTT.

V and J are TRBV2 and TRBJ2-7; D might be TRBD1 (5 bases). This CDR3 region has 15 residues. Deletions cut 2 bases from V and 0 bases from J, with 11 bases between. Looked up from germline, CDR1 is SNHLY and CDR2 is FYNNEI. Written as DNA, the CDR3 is TGTGCCAGCAGTGAAATCCAGGGCTACTCCTACGAGCAGTACTTC. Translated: CASSEIQGYSYEQYF.

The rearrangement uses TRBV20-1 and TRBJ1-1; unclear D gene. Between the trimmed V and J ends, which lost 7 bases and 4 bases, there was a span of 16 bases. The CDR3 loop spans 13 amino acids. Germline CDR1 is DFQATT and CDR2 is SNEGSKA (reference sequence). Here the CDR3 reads CSGIRFSGTEAFF. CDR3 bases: TGCAGTGGGATCCGGTTCTCAGGCACTGAAGCTTTCTTT.

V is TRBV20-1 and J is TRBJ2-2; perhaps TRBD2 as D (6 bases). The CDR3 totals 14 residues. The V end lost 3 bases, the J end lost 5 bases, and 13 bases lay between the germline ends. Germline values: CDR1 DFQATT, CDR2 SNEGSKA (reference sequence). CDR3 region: CSARRGLGTGELFF. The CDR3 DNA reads TGCAGTGCTAGGAGGGGACTGGGGACCGGGGAGCTGTTTTTT.

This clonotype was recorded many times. CDR3: CASSFRDSRVSYNSPLHF. The CDR3 DNA sequence: TGTGCCAGCAGCTTTCGTGACAGTCGGGTGTCCTATAATTCACCCCTCCACTTT. V and J are TRBV7-2 and TRBJ1-6; TRBD1 is a possible D gene (5 bases). In germline, CDR1 is SGHTA, CDR2 FQGNSA. Trimming left V 3 bases short and J 1 base short, with 16 bases between. This CDR3 has 18 residues.

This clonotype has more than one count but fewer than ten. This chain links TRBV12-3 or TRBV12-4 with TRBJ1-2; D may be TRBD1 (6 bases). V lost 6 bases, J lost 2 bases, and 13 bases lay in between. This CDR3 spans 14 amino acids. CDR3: CASSFTRGNYGYTF. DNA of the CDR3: TGTGCCAGCAGCTTTACCAGGGGCAACTATGGCTACACCTTC.

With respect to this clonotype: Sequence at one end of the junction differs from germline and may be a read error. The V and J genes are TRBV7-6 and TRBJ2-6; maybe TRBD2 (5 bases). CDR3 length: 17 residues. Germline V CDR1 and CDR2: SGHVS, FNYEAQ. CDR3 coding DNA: TGTGCTAGCAGCGGAGACACCATTCTCTCCGGGGCCAACGTCCTGACTTTC. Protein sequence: CASSGDTILSGANVLTF. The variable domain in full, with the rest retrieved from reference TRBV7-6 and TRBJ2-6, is GAGVSQSPRYKVTKRGQDVALRCDPISGHVSLYWYRQALGQGPEFLTYFNYEAQQDKSGLPNDRFSAERPEGSISTLTIQRTEQRDSAMYRCASSGDTILSGANVLTFGAGSRLTVL.

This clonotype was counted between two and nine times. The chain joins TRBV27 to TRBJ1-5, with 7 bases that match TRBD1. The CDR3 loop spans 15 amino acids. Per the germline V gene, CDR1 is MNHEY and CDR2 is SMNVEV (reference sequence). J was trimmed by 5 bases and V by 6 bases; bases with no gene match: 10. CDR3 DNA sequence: TGTGCCAGCAGGAGAGGGGGCTTTATTGATCAGCCCCAGCATTTT. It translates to CASRRGGFIDQPQHF.

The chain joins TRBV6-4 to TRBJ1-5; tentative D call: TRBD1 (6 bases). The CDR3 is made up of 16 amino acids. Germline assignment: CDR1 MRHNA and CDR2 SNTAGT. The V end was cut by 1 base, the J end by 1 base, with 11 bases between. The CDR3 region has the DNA TGTGCCAGCAGTGACTTATGGCAGGGGAGCAATCAGCCCCAGCATTTT. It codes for CASSDLWQGSNQPQHF.

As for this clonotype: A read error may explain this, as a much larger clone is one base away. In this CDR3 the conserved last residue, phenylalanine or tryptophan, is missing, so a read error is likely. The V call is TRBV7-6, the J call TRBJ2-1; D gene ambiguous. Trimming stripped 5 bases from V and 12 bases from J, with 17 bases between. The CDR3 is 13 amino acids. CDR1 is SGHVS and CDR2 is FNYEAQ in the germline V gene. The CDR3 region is CASSPPLTAVQFS. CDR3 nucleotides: TGTGCCAGCAGCCCTCCTTTGACCGCAGTGCAGTTCTCC.

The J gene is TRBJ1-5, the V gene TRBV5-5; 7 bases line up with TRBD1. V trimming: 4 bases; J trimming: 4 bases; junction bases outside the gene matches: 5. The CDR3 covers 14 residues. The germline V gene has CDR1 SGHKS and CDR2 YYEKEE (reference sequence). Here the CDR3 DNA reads TGTGCCAGCAGCCCAACAGGGGATAATCAGCCCCAGCATTTT. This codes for CASSPTGDNQPQHF.

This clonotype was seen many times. The CDR3 region has the DNA TGTGCCAGCAGCTCAACCTCAGCGGGGGGGCTCGAGACCCAGTACTTC. As protein: CASSSTSAGGLETQYF. This rearrangement joins TRBV7-3 to TRBJ2-5; 10 bases line up with TRBD2. CDR3 length: 16 amino acids. The V gene end was trimmed by 4 bases and the J gene end by 5 bases; junction bases not matched to a gene: 10. Germline V gene sequence: CDR1 SGHTA, CDR2 FQGTGA.

The DNA of the CDR3 is TGTGCCAGCAGCCAACACACGGGCCCCAGGTCCGGGGAGCTGTTTTTT. Translation: CASSQHTGPRSGELFF. This sequence joins TRBV14 and TRBJ2-2; no clear D. The CDR3 consists of 16 residues. V lost 2 bases to trimming and J lost 6 bases, with 16 bases between them. Germline CDR1 and CDR2: SGHDN and FVKESK.